A single sample is the source of the 20 T cell receptor beta chains below, sequenced in a study of cytomegalovirus exposure and HLA in healthy donors. A multiplex PCR was run with 60 Vbeta primers and 13 Jbeta primers. Assay: immunoSEQ multiplex PCR; the TCRdb copy retains only in-frame clones and omits some. The sample records about 160,000 clones, approximately 86% being singletons. Sequenced sample: PBMCs. Receptor source: a woman in her late teens or twenties in good health and CMV-seronegative.

The DNA for the CDR3 is TGTGCCAGCAGGGACAGGGAAGAGACCCAGTACTTC. This gives the protein CASRDREETQYF. This chain joins TRBV2 and TRBJ2-5, with TRBD1 matching over 8 bases. The ends lost 6 bases at V and 3 bases at J; junction bases unmatched: 0. Germline loops: CDR1 SNHLY, CDR2 FYNNEI. This CDR3 region has 12 residues.

V and J are TRBV4-1 and TRBJ1-6; D might be TRBD1 (5 bases). Germline assignment: CDR1 MGHRA and CDR2 YSYEKL. CDR3 length: 13 residues. V was cut by 1 base and J by 10 bases, with 8 bases left in between. In DNA form, the CDR3 reads TGCGCCAGCAGCCAAGGCAGGGCATCACCCCTCCACTTT. It yields the protein CASSQGRASPLHF.

Details on this clone: This CDR3 is also generated by other DNA sequences in the sample. V is TRBV27 and J is TRBJ2-3, with 12 bases that match TRBD2. Per the germline V gene, CDR1 is MNHEY and CDR2 is SMNVEV (reference sequence). V was clipped by 5 bases and J by 3 bases; unmatched bases: 3. This CDR3 is built from 15 residues. CDR3 coding DNA: TGTGCCAGCAGTCCGGGGACTAGCGGGACAGATACGCAGTATTTT. Protein product: CASSPGTSGTDTQYF.

V is TRBV27 and J is TRBJ2-1; maybe TRBD1 (5 bases). Germline V CDR1 and CDR2: MNHEY, SMNVEV (reference sequence). Between the trimmed V and J ends, which lost 6 bases and 0 bases, there was a span of 12 bases. The CDR3 length is 15 residues. The CDR3 coding sequence is TGTGCCAGCAGCCCAGGGTGGGGCTCCTACAATGAGCAGTTCTTC. Encoded protein: CASSPGWGSYNEQFF.

J is TRBJ1-6 and V is TRBV23-1; D gene ambiguous. Being an ORF, TRBV23-1 has a function that is uncertain. The V and J ends lost 8 bases and 0 bases respectively, with 11 bases between them. This CDR3 contains 15 residues. CDR3 nucleotides: TGCGCCAGCTCAGCACAGAGCTCCTATAATTCACCCCTCCACTTT. This encodes CASSAQSSYNSPLHF.

V gene TRBV30 combines with J gene TRBJ1-5; 10 positions agree with TRBD1. J lost 5 bases, V lost 2 bases, and 9 bases had no gene match. CDR3 length: 16 residues. Germline V lookup: CDR1 GTSNPN, CDR2 SVGIG (reference sequence). The CDR3 nucleotides are TGTGCCTGGAGTATCACCGGGACAGGGGTTGATCAGCCCCAGCATTTT. Its translation: CAWSITGTGVDQPQHF.

The chain uses TRBV28 and TRBJ2-2, with D tentatively TRBD2 (6 bases). Germline V gene sequence: CDR1 MDHEN, CDR2 SYDVKM. V lost 7 bases and J 1 base, leaving 10 bases between the germline ends. This CDR3 has 14 residues. CDR3 in amino acids: CASTGGVNTGELFF. The CDR3 DNA follows: TGTGCCAGCACTGGCGGGGTGAACACCGGGGAGCTGTTTTTT. Combining the CDR3 with reference TRBV28 and TRBJ2-2 gives the whole variable domain DVKVTQSSRYLVKRTGEKVFLECVQDMDHENMFWYRQDPGLGLRLIYFSYDVKMKEKGDIPEGYSVSREKKERFSLILESASTNQTSMYLCASTGGVNTGELFFGEGSRLTVL.

As to this clone: This same CDR3 is encoded by further DNA sequences in the sample. CDR3 bases: TGTGCCATCAGAAAGGACAGGGAATGGTACGAGCAGTACTTC. This translates into CAIRKDREWYEQYF. The rearrangement uses TRBV10-3 and TRBJ2-7; the match to TRBD1 covers 8 bases. Germline-derived CDR1 and CDR2 are ENHRY and SYGVKD. V lost 6 bases and J lost 4; bases outside the gene matches: 8. The CDR3 has 14 amino acids.

J is TRBJ2-2 and V is TRBV6-1; the D is unclear. The CDR3 contains 14 residues. Germline V gene sequence: CDR1 MNHNS, CDR2 SASEGT. Between the trimmed V and J ends, which lost 8 bases and 3 bases, there was a span of 13 bases. The CDR3: CASSEAADTGELFF. The CDR3 DNA reads as TGTGCCAGCTCCGAGGCAGCTGACACCGGGGAGCTGTTTTTT.

This chain joins TRBV6-1 and TRBJ1-5; D gene uncertain. The V end was cut by 2 bases, the J end by 6 bases, with 14 bases between. Germline loops: CDR1 MNHNS, CDR2 SASEGT. This CDR3 has 15 residues. The CDR3 sequence: CASSEPQAGIQPQHF. CDR3 sequence (DNA): TGTGCCAGCAGTGAACCCCAGGCCGGAATTCAGCCCCAGCATTTT.

This rearrangement joins TRBV15 to TRBJ1-5; D remains ambiguous. Trimming cost V 0 bases and J 5 bases, with 5 bases left between them. Germline assignment: CDR1 LNHNV and CDR2 YYDKDF (reference sequence). The CDR3 sequence is 13 residues long. CDR3 sequence reads: CATSRDSDQPQHF. CDR3 DNA: TGTGCCACCAGCAGAGATTCTGATCAGCCCCAGCATTTT.

J is TRBJ2-1 and V is TRBV19, with D maybe TRBD2 (6 bases). Per the germline V gene, CDR1 is LNHDA and CDR2 is SQIVND (reference sequence). Trimming took off 8 bases at V and 3 bases at J, with 11 bases between the two ends. This CDR3 is 13 amino acids long. In DNA, the CDR3 is TGTGCCAGTTCCCTAGCGAGCTACAATGAGCAGTTCTTC. Its translation: CASSLASYNEQFF.

The rearrangement uses TRBV6-5 and TRBJ1-5; the D is unclear. V was shortened by 6 bases and J by 5 bases, with 11 bases between the two germline ends. Germline V gives CDR1 MNHEY, CDR2 SVGAGI. The CDR3 runs 13 residues. The CDR3 region has the DNA TGTGCCAGCAGCAGAGGAGCGCATCAGCCCCAGCATTTT. Protein product: CASSRGAHQPQHF.

The rearrangement uses TRBV7-9 and TRBJ1-6; perhaps TRBD1 as D (5 bases). The CDR3 sequence is 14 residues long. Germline-derived CDR1 and CDR2 are SEHNR and FQNEAQ (reference sequence). V shed 6 bases and J shed 3 bases, with 9 bases lying between them. The CDR3 is CASREGNYNSPLHF. The CDR3 DNA reads as TGTGCCAGCAGGGAGGGGAACTATAATTCACCCCTCCACTTT. Full variable domain (rest looked up from reference TRBV7-9 and TRBJ1-6): DTGVSQNPRHKITKRGQNVTFRCDPISEHNRLYWYRQTLGQGPEFLTYFQNEAQLEKSRLLSDRFSAERPKGSFSTLEIQRTEQGDSAMYLCASREGNYNSPLHFGNGTRLTVT.

The V gene is TRBV7-2, the J gene TRBJ2-5, with D possibly being TRBD2 (6 bases). V lost 3 bases, J lost 1 base, and 9 bases lay in between. Germline V lookup: CDR1 SGHTA, CDR2 FQGNSA. This CDR3 contains 14 residues. CDR3 residues: CASSFSGFQETQYF. CDR3 coding DNA: TGTGCCAGCAGCTTCAGCGGGTTCCAAGAGACCCAGTACTTC.

The gene calls are TRBV7-2 and TRBJ2-3, with 8 bases aligning to TRBD2. The CDR3 runs to 17 residues. Germline V gives CDR1 SGHTA, CDR2 FQGNSA. J was trimmed by 2 bases and V by 4 bases; bases with no gene match: 11. The CDR3, as DNA: TGTGCCAGCAGCTCGATCCCGGGACTAGGGTCCACAGATACGCAGTATTTT. Its translation: CASSSIPGLGSTDTQYF.

This chain uses TRBV10-3 with TRBJ2-5; 8 nucleotides line up with TRBD2. Germline lookup yields CDR1 ENHRY and CDR2 SYGVKD. V was clipped by 9 bases and J by 4 bases; unmatched bases: 13. This CDR3 contains 15 residues. CDR3 bases: TGTGCCATAAAAGCGCCGAGCGGGGGAGGAGAGACCCAGTACTTC. Amino acid sequence: CAIKAPSGGGETQYF.

The CDR3 nucleotides are TGCAGCGTTGACCTATGGTCCGCTGGGGGGGAGTCGGGCTACACCTTC. Its protein product is CSVDLWSAGGESGYTF. The rearrangement uses TRBV29-1 and TRBJ1-2, with D perhaps matching TRBD1 (5 bases). Trimming took off 3 bases at V and 8 bases at J, with 25 bases between the two ends. Germline V CDR1 and CDR2: SQVTM, ANQGSEA. This CDR3 comprises 16 residues.

This clone came up a few times. As DNA, the CDR3 is TGTGCCAGCAGCGAGTCAAGTAGCCATGAGCAGTTCTTC. As protein: CASSESSSHEQFF. This chain links TRBV21-1 with TRBJ2-1; TRBD2 is taken as the D call from the table, unchecked against the DNA. TRBV21-1 is given as a pseudogene. This CDR3 is built from 13 residues.

The chain recombines TRBV7-8 with TRBJ1-4; the D gene is possibly TRBD1 (5 bases). CDR1 and CDR2 from the germline V gene are SGHVS and FQNEAQ. The CDR3 loop spans 13 amino acids. V gave up 1 base and J gave up 5 bases, with 5 bases separating them. CDR3 amino acids: CASSLDRNEKLFF. CDR3 nucleotides: TGTGCCAGCAGCTTAGACAGGAATGAAAAACTGTTTTTT.